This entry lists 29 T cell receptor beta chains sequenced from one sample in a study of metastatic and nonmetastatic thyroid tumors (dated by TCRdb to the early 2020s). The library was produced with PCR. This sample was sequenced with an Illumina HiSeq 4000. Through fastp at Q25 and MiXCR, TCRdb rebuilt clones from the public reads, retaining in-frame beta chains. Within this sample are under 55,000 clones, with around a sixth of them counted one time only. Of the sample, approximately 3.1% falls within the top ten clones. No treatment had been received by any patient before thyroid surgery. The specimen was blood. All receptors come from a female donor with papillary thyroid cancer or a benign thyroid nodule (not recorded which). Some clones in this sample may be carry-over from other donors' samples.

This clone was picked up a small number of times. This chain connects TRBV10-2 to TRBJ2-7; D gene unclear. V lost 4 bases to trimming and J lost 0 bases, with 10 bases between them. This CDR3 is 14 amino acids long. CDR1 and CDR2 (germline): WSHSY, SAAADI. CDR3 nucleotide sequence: TGCGCCAGCAGTGTCGGAGCGAACTCCTACGAGCAGTACTTC. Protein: CASSVGANSYEQYF.

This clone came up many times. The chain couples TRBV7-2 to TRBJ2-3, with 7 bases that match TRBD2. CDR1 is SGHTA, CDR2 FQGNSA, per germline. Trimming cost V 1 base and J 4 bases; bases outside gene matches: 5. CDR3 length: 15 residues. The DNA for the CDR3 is TGTGCCAGCAGCTTAGGAGCGGGAACATCAGATACGCAGTATTTT. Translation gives CASSLGAGTSDTQYF.

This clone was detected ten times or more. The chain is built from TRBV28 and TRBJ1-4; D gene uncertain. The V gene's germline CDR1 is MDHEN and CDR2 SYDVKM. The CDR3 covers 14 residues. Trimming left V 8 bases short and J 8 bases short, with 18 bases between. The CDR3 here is CASFPGVRGEKLFF. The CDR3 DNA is TGTGCCAGCTTCCCCGGGGTAAGAGGGGAAAAACTGTTTTTT.

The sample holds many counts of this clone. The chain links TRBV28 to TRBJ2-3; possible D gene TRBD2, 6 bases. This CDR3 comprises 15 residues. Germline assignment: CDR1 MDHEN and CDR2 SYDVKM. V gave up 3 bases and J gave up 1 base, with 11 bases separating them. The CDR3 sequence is CASSFYGRGTDTQYF. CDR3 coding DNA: TGTGCCAGCAGTTTTTACGGGAGAGGCACAGATACGCAGTATTTT.

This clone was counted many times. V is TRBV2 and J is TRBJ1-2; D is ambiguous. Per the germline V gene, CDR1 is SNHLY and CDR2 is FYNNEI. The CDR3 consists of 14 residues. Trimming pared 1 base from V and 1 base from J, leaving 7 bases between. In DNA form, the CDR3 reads TGTGCCAGCAGTGAAGGTCGGATTAACTATGGCTACACCTTC. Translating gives CASSEGRINYGYTF.

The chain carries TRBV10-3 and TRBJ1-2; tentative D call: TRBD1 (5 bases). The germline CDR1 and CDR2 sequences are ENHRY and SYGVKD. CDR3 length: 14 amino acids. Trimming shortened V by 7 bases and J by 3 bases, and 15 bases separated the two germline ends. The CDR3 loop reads CAIIPTVVDYGYTF. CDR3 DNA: TGTGCCATCATACCGACAGTGGTCGACTATGGCTACACCTTC.

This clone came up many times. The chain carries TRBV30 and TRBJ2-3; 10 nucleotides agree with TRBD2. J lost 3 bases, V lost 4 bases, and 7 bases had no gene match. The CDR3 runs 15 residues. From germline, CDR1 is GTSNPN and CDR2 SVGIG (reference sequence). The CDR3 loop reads CAWMPSGRATDTQYF. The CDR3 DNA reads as TGTGCCTGGATGCCTAGCGGGAGAGCGACAGATACGCAGTATTTT.

CDR3 in DNA: TGTGCCAGCAGTTTACGCGGGCCTCGGTGTCAGCAGTACTTC. Residues: CASSLRGPRCQQYF. The genes are TRBV28 and TRBJ2-7, with D perhaps TRBD2 (5 bases). Germline assignment: CDR1 MDHEN and CDR2 SYDVKM. V was cut by 2 bases and J by 8 bases, with 16 bases left in between. The CDR3 runs 14 residues.

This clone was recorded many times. This CDR3 reads CASSSLRDRAFGAFF. The DNA of the CDR3 is TGTGCCAGCAGCTCGCTCCGGGACAGGGCCTTTGGGGCTTTCTTT. The chain employs TRBV5-5 and TRBJ1-1; 9 bases map to TRBD1. Germline V gene sequence: CDR1 SGHKS, CDR2 YYEKEE (reference sequence). The junction had 14 bases not matched to a gene; V was cut back by 3 bases and J by 11 bases. The CDR3 runs 15 residues.

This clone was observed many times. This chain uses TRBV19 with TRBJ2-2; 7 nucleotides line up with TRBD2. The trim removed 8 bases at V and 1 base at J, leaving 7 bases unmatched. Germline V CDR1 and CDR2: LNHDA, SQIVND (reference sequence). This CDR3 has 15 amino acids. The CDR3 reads CASRWDYLNTGELFF. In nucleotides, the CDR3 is TGTGCCAGTCGTTGGGACTACCTGAACACCGGGGAGCTGTTTTTT.

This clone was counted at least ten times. CDR3 in amino acids: CASSPAKDNEQFF. CDR3 in DNA: TGTGCCAGCTCACCAGCCAAAGACAATGAGCAGTTCTTC. This chain joins TRBV18 and TRBJ2-1; no firm D call. The CDR3 extends over 13 amino acids. Germline V gene data show CDR1 as KGHSH and CDR2 as LQKENI. V was pared by 2 bases and J by 5 bases, with 7 bases between. The full variable domain, with the rest looked up from reference TRBV18 and TRBJ2-1, is NAGVMQNPRHLVRRRGQEARLRCSPMKGHSHVYWYRQLPEEGLKFMVYLQKENIIDESGMPKERFSAEFPKEGPSILRIQQVVRGDSAAYFCASSPAKDNEQFFGPGTRLTVL.

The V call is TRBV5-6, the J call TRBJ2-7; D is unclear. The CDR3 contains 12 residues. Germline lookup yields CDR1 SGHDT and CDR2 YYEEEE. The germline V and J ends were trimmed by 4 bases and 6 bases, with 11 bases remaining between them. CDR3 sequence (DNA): TGTGCCAGCAGCCTAATGGGCCTCGAGCAGTACTTC. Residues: CASSLMGLEQYF.

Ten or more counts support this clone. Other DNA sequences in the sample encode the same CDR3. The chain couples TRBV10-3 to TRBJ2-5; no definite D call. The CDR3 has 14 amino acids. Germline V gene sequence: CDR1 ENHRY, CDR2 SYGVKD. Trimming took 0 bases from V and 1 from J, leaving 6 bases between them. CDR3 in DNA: TGTGCCATCAGTGAGTCGAGTGGCCAAGAGACCCAGTACTTC. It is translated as CAISESSGQETQYF.

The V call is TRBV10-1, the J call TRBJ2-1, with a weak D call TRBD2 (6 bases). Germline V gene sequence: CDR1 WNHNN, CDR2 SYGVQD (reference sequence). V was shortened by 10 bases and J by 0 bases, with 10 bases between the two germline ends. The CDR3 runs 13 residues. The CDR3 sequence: CATLGGSYNEQFF. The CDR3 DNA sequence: TGCGCCACCCTGGGGGGCTCCTACAATGAGCAGTTCTTC.

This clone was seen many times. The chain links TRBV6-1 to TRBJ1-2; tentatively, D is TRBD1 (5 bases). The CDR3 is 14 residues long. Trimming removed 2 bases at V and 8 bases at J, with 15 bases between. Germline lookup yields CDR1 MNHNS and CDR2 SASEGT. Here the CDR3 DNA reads TGTGCCAGCAGTGAATGGGGGGGTAGAAGCGGCTACACCTTC. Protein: CASSEWGGRSGYTF.

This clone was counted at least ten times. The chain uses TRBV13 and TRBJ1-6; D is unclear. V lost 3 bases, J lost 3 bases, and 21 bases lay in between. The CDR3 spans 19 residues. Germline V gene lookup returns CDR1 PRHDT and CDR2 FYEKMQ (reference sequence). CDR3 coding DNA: TGTGCCAGCAGCTTCCCCCCCGAGGGCAGCGATCACTATAATTCACCCCTCCACTTT. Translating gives CASSFPPEGSDHYNSPLHF.

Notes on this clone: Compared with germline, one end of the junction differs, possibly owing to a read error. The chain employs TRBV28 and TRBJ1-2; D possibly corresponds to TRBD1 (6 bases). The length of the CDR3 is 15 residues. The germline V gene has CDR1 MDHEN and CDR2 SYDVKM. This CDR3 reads CSSSSRGLPNYGYTF. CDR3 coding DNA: TGTTCCAGCAGTTCACGGGGGCTACCTAACTATGGCTACACCTTC.

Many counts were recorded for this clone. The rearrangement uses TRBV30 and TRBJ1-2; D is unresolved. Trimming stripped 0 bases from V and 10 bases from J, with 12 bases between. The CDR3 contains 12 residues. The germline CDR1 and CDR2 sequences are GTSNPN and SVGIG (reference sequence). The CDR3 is CAWSVVRNTYTF. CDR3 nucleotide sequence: TGTGCCTGGAGTGTTGTACGGAATACCTACACCTTC.

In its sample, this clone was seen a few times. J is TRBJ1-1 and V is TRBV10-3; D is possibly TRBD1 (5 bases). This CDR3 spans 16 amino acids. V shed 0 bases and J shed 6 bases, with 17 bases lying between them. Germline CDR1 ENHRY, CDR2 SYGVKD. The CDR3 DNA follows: TGTGCCATCAGTGAGTCGATCCAGGGATTTTTGGCTGAAGCTTTCTTT. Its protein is CAISESIQGFLAEAFF.

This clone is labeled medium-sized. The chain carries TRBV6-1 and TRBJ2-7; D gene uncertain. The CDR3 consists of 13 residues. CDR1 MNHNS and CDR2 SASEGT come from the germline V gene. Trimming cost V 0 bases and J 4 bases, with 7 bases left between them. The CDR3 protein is CASSEAAEYEQYF. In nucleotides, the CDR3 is TGTGCCAGCAGTGAAGCGGCGGAGTACGAGCAGTACTTC.

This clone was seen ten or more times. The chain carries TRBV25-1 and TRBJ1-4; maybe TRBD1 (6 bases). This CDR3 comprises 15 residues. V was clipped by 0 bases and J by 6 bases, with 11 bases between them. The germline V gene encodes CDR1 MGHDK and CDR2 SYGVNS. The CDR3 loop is CASSEYGGRDEKLFF. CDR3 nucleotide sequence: TGTGCCAGCAGTGAATATGGGGGGCGTGATGAAAAACTGTTTTTT.

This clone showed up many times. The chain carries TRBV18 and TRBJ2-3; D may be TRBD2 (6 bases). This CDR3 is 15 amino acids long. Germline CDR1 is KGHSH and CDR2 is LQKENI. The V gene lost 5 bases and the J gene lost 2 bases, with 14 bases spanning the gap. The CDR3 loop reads CASSYPGLTTDTQYF. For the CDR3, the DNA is TGTGCCAGCTCATACCCGGGACTCACCACAGATACGCAGTATTTT. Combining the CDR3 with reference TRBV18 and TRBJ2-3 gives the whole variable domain NAGVMQNPRHLVRRRGQEARLRCSPMKGHSHVYWYRQLPEEGLKFMVYLQKENIIDESGMPKERFSAEFPKEGPSILRIQQVVRGDSAAYFCASSYPGLTTDTQYFGPGTRLTVL.

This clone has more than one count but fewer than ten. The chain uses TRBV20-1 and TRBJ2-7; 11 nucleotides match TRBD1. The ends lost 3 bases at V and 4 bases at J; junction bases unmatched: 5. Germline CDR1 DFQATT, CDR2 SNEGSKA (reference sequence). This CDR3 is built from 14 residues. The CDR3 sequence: CSARGGTGGYEQYF. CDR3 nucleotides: TGCAGTGCTAGGGGAGGGACAGGGGGTTACGAGCAGTACTTC.

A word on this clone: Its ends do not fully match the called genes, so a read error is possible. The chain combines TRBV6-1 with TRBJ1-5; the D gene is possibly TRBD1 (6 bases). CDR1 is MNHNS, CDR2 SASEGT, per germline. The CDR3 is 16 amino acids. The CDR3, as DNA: TGTGCCAGCAGCGAAGCGATATCACGGGGGCAACAGCCCCAGCATTTT. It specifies CASSEAISRGQQPQHF.

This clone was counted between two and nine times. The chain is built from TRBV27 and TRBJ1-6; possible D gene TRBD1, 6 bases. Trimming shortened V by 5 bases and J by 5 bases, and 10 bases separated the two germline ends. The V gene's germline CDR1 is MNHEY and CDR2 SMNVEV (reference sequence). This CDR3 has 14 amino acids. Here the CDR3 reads CASSKQGHNSPLHF. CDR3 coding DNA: TGTGCCAGCAGTAAGCAGGGGCATAATTCACCCCTCCACTTT.

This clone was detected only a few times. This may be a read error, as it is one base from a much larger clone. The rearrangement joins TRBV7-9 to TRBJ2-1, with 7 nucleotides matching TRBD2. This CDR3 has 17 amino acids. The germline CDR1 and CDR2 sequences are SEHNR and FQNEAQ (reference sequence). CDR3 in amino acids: CASSLGLGGGAYNERFF. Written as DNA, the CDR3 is TGTGCCAGCAGCTTAGGCCTGGGCGGGGGAGCCTACAATGAGCGGTTCTTC.

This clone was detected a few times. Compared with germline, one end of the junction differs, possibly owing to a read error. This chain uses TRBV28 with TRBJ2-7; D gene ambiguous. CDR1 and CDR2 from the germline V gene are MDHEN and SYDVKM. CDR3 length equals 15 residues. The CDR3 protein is CASSLLGCSLYEHYF. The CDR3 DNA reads TGTGCCAGCAGTTTGCTGGGTTGTAGTCTCTACGAGCATTACTTC.

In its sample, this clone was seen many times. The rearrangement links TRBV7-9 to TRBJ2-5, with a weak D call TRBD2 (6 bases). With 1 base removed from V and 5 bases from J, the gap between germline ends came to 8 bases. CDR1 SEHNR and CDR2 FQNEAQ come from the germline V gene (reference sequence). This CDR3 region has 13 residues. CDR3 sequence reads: CASSLGDSETQYF. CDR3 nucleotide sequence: TGTGCCAGCAGCTTAGGGGACTCCGAGACCCAGTACTTC. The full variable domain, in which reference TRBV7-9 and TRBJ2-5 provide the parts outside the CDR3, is DTGVSQNPRHKITKRGQNVTFRCDPISEHNRLYWYRQTLGQGPEFLTYFQNEAQLEKSRLLSDRFSAERPKGSFSTLEIQRTEQGDSAMYLCASSLGDSETQYFGPGTRLLVL.

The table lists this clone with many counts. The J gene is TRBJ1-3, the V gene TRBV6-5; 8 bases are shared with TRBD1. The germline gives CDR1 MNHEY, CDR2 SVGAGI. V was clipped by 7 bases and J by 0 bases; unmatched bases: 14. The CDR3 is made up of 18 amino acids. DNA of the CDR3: TGTGCCAGCAAAAAAGGACAGGGCGACTACCTCTCTGGAAACACCATATATTTT. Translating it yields CASKKGQGDYLSGNTIYF.